These 15 T cell receptor beta chains were all obtained from the same sample, sequenced in a study of T cells in Graves' hyperthyroidism and ophthalmopathy. TCR beta CDR3 regions were amplified from RNA transcripts. A set of HTBI primers served as the primers for a first-round RT-PCR of the TCR CDR3. One entry per CDR3 protein results from TCRdb running MiXCR on the multiplex PCR reads. The sample has 400,000 to 500,000 distinct CDR3 sequences, under 15% seen once; the top ten hold 13%. Sequenced input: blood. Every receptor here comes from a man aged 18 to 29 with Graves' ophthalmopathy.

The table lists this clonotype with many counts. The J gene is TRBJ2-1, the V gene TRBV7-9; 7 bases line up with TRBD1. The CDR3 has 14 residues. Germline trimming cut 6 bases from V and 4 bases from J; bases unmatched to any gene: 6. Germline-derived CDR1 and CDR2 are SEHNR and FQNEAQ (reference sequence). The CDR3 reads CASSPPGQYNEQFF. In nucleotides, the CDR3 is TGTGCCAGCAGTCCTCCGGGACAGTACAATGAGCAGTTCTTC.

There are many counts of this clonotype. This chain uses TRBV5-1 with TRBJ1-4, with D uncertain. Germline V gene lookup returns CDR1 SGHRS and CDR2 YFSETQ. V lost 3 bases and J lost 1, with 13 bases in between. The CDR3 is 16 amino acids. The chain's CDR3 is CASSSLPGITNEKLFF. For the CDR3, the DNA is TGCGCCAGCAGCTCCCTCCCCGGGATAACTAATGAAAAACTGTTTTTT.

The DNA of the CDR3 is TGTGCCAGCAGCTCATCAACAGGGACTCAGCCCCAGCATTTT. This codes for CASSSSTGTQPQHF. The rearrangement joins TRBV7-9 to TRBJ1-5; a possible D gene is TRBD1 (6 bases). The germline V gene encodes CDR1 SEHNR and CDR2 FQNEAQ (reference sequence). The V and J ends lost 4 bases and 6 bases respectively, with 13 bases between them. This CDR3 spans 14 amino acids.

This clonotype appeared many times. This chain connects TRBV4-2 to TRBJ1-2; the match to TRBD1 covers 8 bases. Germline values: CDR1 LGHNA, CDR2 YNFKEQ. Germline trimming cut 1 base from V and 5 bases from J; bases unmatched to any gene: 3. The CDR3 extends over 14 amino acids. CDR3: CASSQADRDYGYTF. DNA for the CDR3: TGTGCCAGCAGCCAAGCGGACAGGGATTATGGCTACACCTTC.

This chain connects TRBV19 to TRBJ2-1; 8 positions agree with TRBD1. V trimming: 4 bases; J trimming: 2 bases; junction bases outside the gene matches: 7. The V gene's germline CDR1 is LNHDA and CDR2 SQIVND (reference sequence). This CDR3 spans 16 amino acids. CDR3 region: CASSKLQGATYNEQFF. The CDR3 nucleotides read TGTGCCAGTAGTAAACTCCAGGGGGCGACCTACAATGAGCAGTTCTTC.

This clonotype was seen repeatedly, ten times or more. The gene calls are TRBV6-5 and TRBJ2-5; TRBD2 is a possible D gene (6 bases). The CDR3 loop spans 15 amino acids. The germline gives CDR1 MNHEY, CDR2 SVGAGI. The germline V and J ends were trimmed by 0 bases and 0 bases, with 8 bases remaining between them. CDR3 in DNA: TGTGCCAGCAGTTACTCGGTAGCGGACCAAGAGACCCAGTACTTC. Its protein product is CASSYSVADQETQYF.

This clonotype was seen a handful of times. The genes are TRBV24-1 and TRBJ2-5; TRBD2 agrees at 9 bases. V was pared by 2 bases and J by 4 bases, with 1 base of the junction left unmatched. Germline V lookup: CDR1 KGHDR, CDR2 SFDVKD. The CDR3 loop spans 14 amino acids. The CDR3 here is CATSDSLAGETQYF. CDR3 coding DNA: TGTGCCACCAGTGATTCACTAGCGGGAGAGACCCAGTACTTC.

With regard to this clonotype: The junction differs from germline at one of its ends, possibly a read error. The V call is TRBV7-9, the J call TRBJ1-4; D is perhaps TRBD1 (5 bases). Per germline, CDR1 SEHNR and CDR2 FQNEAQ (reference sequence). This CDR3 is built from 15 residues. The CDR3 region is CASSAARTRNEKPFF. The DNA for the CDR3 is TGTGCCAGCAGCGCGGCCCGGACACGGAATGAAAAACCGTTTTTT.

The gene calls are TRBV20-1 and TRBJ2-1; TRBD2 matches at 11 bases. The germline gives CDR1 DFQATT, CDR2 SNEGSKA (reference sequence). The CDR3 loop spans 15 amino acids. V trimming: 3 bases; J trimming: 11 bases; junction bases outside the gene matches: 12. CDR3 sequence (DNA): TGCAGTGCTAGGGATTCACTAGCGGGGGCCCGAAAGCAGTTCTTC. It codes for CSARDSLAGARKQFF.

Ten or more counts support this clonotype. Here the CDR3 reads CSARDRLAALTDTQYF. CDR3 nucleotide sequence: TGCAGTGCTAGAGATCGACTAGCGGCCCTCACAGATACGCAGTATTTT. The gene calls are TRBV20-1 and TRBJ2-3; 9 bases map to TRBD2. Looked up from germline, CDR1 is DFQATT and CDR2 is SNEGSKA (reference sequence). The CDR3 totals 16 residues. The trim removed 0 bases at V and 2 bases at J, leaving 6 bases unmatched.

This clonotype occurred many times. V and J are TRBV3-1 and TRBJ2-5, with TRBD2 matching 13 bases. This CDR3 is 16 amino acids long. Germline V gene sequence: CDR1 LGHDT, CDR2 YNNKEL (reference sequence). V dropped 4 bases and J dropped 5; count of bases not matched to a gene: 7. CDR3 protein: CASSPTSGGADETQYF. The CDR3 region has the DNA TGTGCCAGCAGCCCAACTAGCGGGGGGGCCGACGAGACCCAGTACTTC.

Many counts were recorded for this clonotype. V and J are TRBV30 and TRBJ1-5; D possibly corresponds to TRBD1 (6 bases). V shed 5 bases and J shed 2 bases, with 13 bases lying between them. CDR1 GTSNPN and CDR2 SVGIG come from the germline V gene (reference sequence). This CDR3 region has 14 residues. CDR3 in amino acids: CAWDSGVRNQPQHF. The CDR3, as DNA: TGTGCCTGGGATTCAGGGGTTCGCAATCAGCCCCAGCATTTT.

The chain employs TRBV12-3 or TRBV12-4 and TRBJ2-7, with TRBD2 identical over 9 bases. The CDR3 runs 14 residues. Trimming removed 6 bases from V and 6 bases from J; junction bases left unmatched: 9. DNA for the CDR3: TGTGCCAGCAGGATACCGGGACTAGCAGTCGAGCAGTACTTC. Translating gives CASRIPGLAVEQYF.

The sample holds many counts of this clonotype. The chain uses TRBV18 and TRBJ2-7; TRBD1 agrees at 7 bases. The CDR3 consists of 13 residues. The germline V gene has CDR1 KGHSH and CDR2 LQKENI. V shed 1 base and J 5 bases; nucleotides not matched to a gene: 2. CDR3 amino acids: CASSPRQGDEQYF. The CDR3 DNA follows: TGTGCCAGCTCACCACGCCAGGGGGACGAGCAGTACTTC.

This clonotype was counted at least ten times. CDR3 loop: CASSLSLADTQYF. The CDR3 DNA is TGTGCCAGCAGCTTAAGTCTGGCAGATACGCAGTATTTT. The V and J genes are TRBV11-2 and TRBJ2-3; D remains ambiguous. Trimming left V 2 bases short and J 4 bases short, with 7 bases between. This CDR3 spans 13 amino acids. Germline V lookup: CDR1 SGHAT, CDR2 FQNNGV.